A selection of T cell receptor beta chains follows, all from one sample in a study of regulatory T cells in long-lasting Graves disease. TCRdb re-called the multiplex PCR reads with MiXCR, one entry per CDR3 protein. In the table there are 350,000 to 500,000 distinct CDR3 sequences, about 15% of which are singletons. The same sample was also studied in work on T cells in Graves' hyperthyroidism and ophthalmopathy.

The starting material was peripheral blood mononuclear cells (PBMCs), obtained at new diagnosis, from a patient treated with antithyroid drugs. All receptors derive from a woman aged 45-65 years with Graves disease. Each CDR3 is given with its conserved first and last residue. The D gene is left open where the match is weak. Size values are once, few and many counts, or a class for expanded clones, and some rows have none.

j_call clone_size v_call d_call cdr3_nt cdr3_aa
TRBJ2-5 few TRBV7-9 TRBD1 TGTGCCAGCAGCACCTGGACAGGGTCGGCTTACGAGACCCAGTACTTC CASSTWTGSAYETQYF
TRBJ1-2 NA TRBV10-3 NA TGTGCCATCAGTGATTGGGACGTACAGCTTAACTATGGCTACACCTTC CAISDWDVQLNYGYTF
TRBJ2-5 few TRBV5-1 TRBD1 TGCGCCAGCAGCTTGGGGGACAGGGGTAAAGAGACCCAGTACTTC CASSLGDRGKETQYF
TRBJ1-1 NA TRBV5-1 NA TGCGCCAGCAGCTTGGAAGGGGGACCAAACACTGAAGCTTTCTTT CASSLEGGPNTEAFF
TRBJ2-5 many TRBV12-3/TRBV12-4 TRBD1 TGTGCCAGCAGCCCAGGGGGAATAGAGACCCAGTACTTC CASSPGGIETQYF
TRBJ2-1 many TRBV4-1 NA TGCGCCAGCAGCCAAGACATAACGGACAATGAGCAGTTCTTC CASSQDITDNEQFF
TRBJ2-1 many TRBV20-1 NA TGCAGTGCTAGAGATCGGGGGGCGGGAGTCGTAAATGAGCAGTTCTTC CSARDRGAGVVNEQFF
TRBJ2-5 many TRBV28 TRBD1 TGTGCCAGCAGCCCCGGGGACAGGCAACAAGAGACCCAGTACTTC CASSPGDRQQETQYF
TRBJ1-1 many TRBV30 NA TGTGCCTGGAGTCGAGCGGGGCAGATGAACACTGAAGCTTTCTTT CAWSRAGQMNTEAFF
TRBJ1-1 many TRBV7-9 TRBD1 TGTGCCAGCAGCTACACGCCGGGACAGACCCACACTGAAGCTTTCTTT CASSYTPGQTHTEAFF
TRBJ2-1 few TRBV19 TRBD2 TGTGCCAGTAGTATCGGACTAGCGGGAGGGTCGGCAAGGAACGGTGAGCAGTTCTTC CASSIGLAGGSARNGEQFF
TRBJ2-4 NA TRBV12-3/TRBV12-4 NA TGTGCCAGCAGTTTTGGCCATCCCAAAAACATTCAGTACTTC CASSFGHPKNIQYF
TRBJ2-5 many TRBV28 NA TGTGCCAGCAGAATCGGAGAGACCCAGTACTTC CASRIGETQYF
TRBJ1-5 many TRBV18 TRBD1 TGTGCCAGCTCACCATTGGCCGGACAGGGAAGTCAGCCCCAGCATTTT CASSPLAGQGSQPQHF
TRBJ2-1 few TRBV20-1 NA TGCAGTGCTAGAGATAGGAGCGACTACTCCTACAATGAGCAGTTCTTC CSARDRSDYSYNEQFF
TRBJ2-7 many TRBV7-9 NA TGTGCCAGCAGCACCGGGAACTCCTACGAGCAGTACTTC CASSTGNSYEQYF
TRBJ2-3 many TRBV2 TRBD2 TGTGCCAGCAGGATCTTAGCGGGAGTTGGTGATACGCAGTATTTT CASRILAGVGDTQYF
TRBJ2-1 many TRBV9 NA TGTGCCAGCAGCCCCAGAGGAGGGGAGCAGTTCTTC CASSPRGGEQFF
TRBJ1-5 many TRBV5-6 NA TGTGCCAGCAGCTTTAACGGAGTCAATCAGCCCCAGCATTTT CASSFNGVNQPQHF
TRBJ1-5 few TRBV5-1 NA TGCGCCAGCAGCTTGGCCGCAGGGACTAGCAATCAGCCCCAGCATTTT CASSLAAGTSNQPQHF
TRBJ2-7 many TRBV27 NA TGTGCCAGCAGTTTATCGGTCCGGATATTAAGCGGCGAGCAGTACTTC CASSLSVRILSGEQYF
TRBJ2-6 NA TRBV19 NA TGTGCCAGTATGGTCTCTGGGGCCAACGTCCTGACTTTC CASMVSGANVLTF
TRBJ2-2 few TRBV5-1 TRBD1 TGCGCCAGCAGCCCCCGGGACAGGGTCCCCGGGGAGCTGTTTTTT CASSPRDRVPGELFF
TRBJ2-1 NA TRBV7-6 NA TGTGCCAGCAGCTTAGCGGGATCGATGCGTGGTGAGCAGTTCTTC CASSLAGSMRGEQFF
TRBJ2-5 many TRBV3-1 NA TGTGCCAGCAGGCTCGCGGTAACGGAGACCCAGTACTTC CASRLAVTETQYF